One and the same sample provided the 15 T cell receptor beta chains below, sequenced in a study of blood T cell repertoires in COVID-19. Sequenced by immunoSEQ multiplex PCR; TCRdb stores in-frame clones only, minus some. The table has approximately 280,000 clones, around 90% seen once. The material sequenced was peripheral blood. These receptor sequences come from a man younger than 30 with active or convalescent COVID-19.

The V and J genes are TRBV7-8 and TRBJ1-2, with TRBD1 as a possible D gene (5 bases). CDR3 length equals 13 residues. V gave up 5 bases and J gave up 8 bases, with 15 bases separating them. The V gene's germline CDR1 is SGHVS and CDR2 FQNEAQ. The DNA for the CDR3 is TGTGCCAGCAGCGGCGGGACGGCTGACGGCTACACCTTC. This sequence encodes CASSGGTADGYTF. Complete variable domain (other parts from reference TRBV7-8 and TRBJ1-2): GAGVSQSPRYKVAKRGQDVALRCDPISGHVSLFWYQQALGQGPEFLTYFQNEAQLDKSGLPSDRFFAERPEGSVSTLKIQRTQQEDSAVYLCASSGGTADGYTFGSGTRLTVV.

The chain employs TRBV7-9 and TRBJ1-4; the match to TRBD1 covers 9 bases. The CDR3 is made up of 16 amino acids. Germline V gives CDR1 SEHNR, CDR2 FQNEAQ (reference sequence). Losses at the gene ends were 6 bases for V and 7 bases for J; bases not matched to a gene: 12. Written as DNA, the CDR3 is TGTGCCAGCAGTCACCCCCCGGGACAGGGTACTGAAAAACTGTTTTTT. Protein sequence: CASSHPPGQGTEKLFF.

The CDR3 protein is CASTQRGGPDTQYF. In DNA, the CDR3 is TGTGCCAGCACCCAGCGGGGGGGGCCAGATACGCAGTATTTT. The V call is TRBV9, the J call TRBJ2-3; 10 positions match TRBD2. The CDR3 contains 14 residues. From germline, CDR1 is SGDLS and CDR2 YYNGEE. J lost 4 bases, V lost 6 bases, and 5 bases had no gene match.

The chain has TRBV6-5 and TRBJ2-7; perhaps TRBD2 as D (5 bases). The V gene's germline CDR1 is MNHEY and CDR2 SVGAGI. Trimming shortened V by 5 bases and J by 2 bases, and 10 bases separated the two germline ends. The CDR3 contains 13 residues. In DNA form, the CDR3 reads TGTGCCAGCAGTAGACCGGGAACCTACGAGCAGTACTTC. This encodes CASSRPGTYEQYF.

This rearrangement joins TRBV18 to TRBJ1-1, with 9 bases that match TRBD1. The CDR3 loop spans 14 amino acids. V gave up 4 bases and J gave up 6 bases; unmatched junction bases: 6. In germline, CDR1 is KGHSH, CDR2 LQKENI. The CDR3 reads CASSQKQGAAEAFF. As DNA, the CDR3 is TGTGCCAGCTCACAGAAACAGGGGGCCGCTGAAGCTTTCTTT.

The chain couples TRBV5-1 to TRBJ1-3, with 7 nucleotides matching TRBD1. This CDR3 spans 17 amino acids. V was clipped by 0 bases and J by 8 bases; unmatched bases: 14. Looked up from germline, CDR1 is SGHRS and CDR2 is YFSETQ. The CDR3, as DNA: TGCGCCAGCAGCTTGGGGGGGACAGCCTCCTCCGACCACACCATATATTTT. Translating gives CASSLGGTASSDHTIYF.

The rearrangement uses TRBV7-2 and TRBJ2-7; D possibly corresponds to TRBD2 (6 bases). From germline, CDR1 is SGHTA and CDR2 FQGNSA. The CDR3 covers 13 residues. Trimming took 6 bases from V and 6 from J, leaving 15 bases between them. DNA of the CDR3: TGTGCCAGCAGTAACCCCACGGGAGCCGAGCAGTACTTC. Amino acid sequence: CASSNPTGAEQYF.

This sequence joins TRBV20-1 and TRBJ1-4, with TRBD1 as a possible D gene (6 bases). V was pared by 6 bases and J by 7 bases, with 9 bases between. The CDR3 length is 11 residues. Germline CDR1 is DFQATT and CDR2 is SNEGSKA (reference sequence). CDR3 residues: CSAAGVEKLFF. CDR3 bases: TGCAGTGCCGCAGGGGTTGAAAAACTGTTTTTT.

With regard to this clone: This sample also contains other DNA sequences that code for the same CDR3. This chain uses TRBV6-5 with TRBJ1-1, with a tentative D call TRBD1 (5 bases). V lost 0 bases, J lost 5 bases, and 10 bases lay in between. Per germline, CDR1 MNHEY and CDR2 SVGAGI. CDR3 length: 14 residues. CDR3: CASSYSSGGTEAFF. The CDR3 DNA sequence: TGTGCCAGCAGTTACTCGTCCGGGGGTACTGAAGCTTTCTTT.

The V call is TRBV21-1, the J call TRBJ1-3; TRBD1, the table's D call, was not compared with the DNA. TRBV21-1 is recorded as a pseudogene. The CDR3 runs to 14 residues. CDR3 protein: CASSSQGAGNTIYF. The CDR3 nucleotides are TGTGCCAGCAGCAGTCAGGGGGCTGGAAACACCATATATTTT.

The chain has TRBV10-3 and TRBJ1-2, with 7 bases fitting TRBD1. V gave up 3 bases and J gave up 8 bases; unmatched junction bases: 9. The CDR3 length is 14 residues. Germline V gene lookup returns CDR1 ENHRY and CDR2 SYGVKD. The CDR3 loop is CAISDYRDSGGYTF. CDR3 coding DNA: TGTGCCATCAGTGATTACCGGGACAGTGGCGGCTACACCTTC.

The CDR3 DNA reads TGTGCCAGCAGTTTAGGAGAGTTTATACAGTTCTTC. Translation gives CASSLGEFIQFF. This rearrangement joins TRBV12-3 or TRBV12-4 to TRBJ2-1; no clear D. This CDR3 contains 12 residues. V was cut by 1 base and J by 13 bases, with 11 bases left in between.

CDR3 nucleotide sequence: TGTGCCAGCAGCTTGGGGGTAGGGGCCATCAGGGCTGGCGAGCAGTACTTC. Amino acid sequence: CASSLGVGAIRAGEQYF. J is TRBJ2-7 and V is TRBV5-6, with D possibly TRBD1 on 5 matching bases. The V end lost 0 bases, the J end lost 6 bases, and 22 bases lay between the germline ends. Germline CDR1 reads SGHDT; CDR2 reads YYEEEE. CDR3 size: 17 residues.

This clone was counted a few times. The chain combines TRBV7-9 with TRBJ1-5; no clear D. This CDR3 region has 14 residues. Germline V gene data show CDR1 as SEHNR and CDR2 as FQNEAQ (reference sequence). Between the trimmed V and J ends, which lost 5 bases and 8 bases, there was a span of 16 bases. The CDR3 protein is CASSDDGTEEPQHF. CDR3 DNA sequence: TGTGCCAGCAGCGACGACGGCACTGAGGAGCCCCAGCATTTT.

On this clone itself: Other nucleotide sequences in the sample specify the same CDR3. The chain recombines TRBV2 with TRBJ2-7; D unclear. The V and J ends lost 3 bases and 3 bases respectively, with 3 bases between them. Germline assignment: CDR1 SNHLY and CDR2 FYNNEI. The CDR3 loop spans 11 amino acids. CDR3 region: CASSDYYEQYF. CDR3 DNA: TGTGCCAGCAGTGATTACTACGAGCAGTACTTC.